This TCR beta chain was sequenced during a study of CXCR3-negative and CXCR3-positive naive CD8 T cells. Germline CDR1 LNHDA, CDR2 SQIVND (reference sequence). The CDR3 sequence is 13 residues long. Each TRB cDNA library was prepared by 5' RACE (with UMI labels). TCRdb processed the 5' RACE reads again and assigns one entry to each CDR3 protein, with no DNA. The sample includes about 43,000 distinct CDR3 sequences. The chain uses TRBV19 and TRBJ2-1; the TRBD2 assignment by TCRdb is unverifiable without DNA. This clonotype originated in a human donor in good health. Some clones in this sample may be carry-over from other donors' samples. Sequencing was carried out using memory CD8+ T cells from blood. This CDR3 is CASSLPPGNEQFF.